A single sample is the source of the 17 T cell receptor beta chains below, sequenced in a study of CD8+ T cells in alopecia areata. This sample's treatment: oral pan-JAK inhibitor, 5-10 mg twice daily. The authors extracted RNA and reverse transcribed it into cDNA as the sequencing template. TCRdb's table, derived via immunoSEQ multiplex PCR, lists solely in-frame clones and lacks some. The table includes about 120,000 clones, approximately 53% detected once. Sequenced material: CD4+ T cells sorted from blood, taken at week 4, from a patient treated with tofacitinib. Receptor source: a human donor with alopecia areata.

The rearrangement links TRBV29-1 to TRBJ1-1, with no clear D. Trimming pared 4 bases from V and 1 base from J, leaving 7 bases between. CDR1 is SQVTM and CDR2 is ANQGSEA in the germline V gene. The CDR3 extends over 12 amino acids. CDR3 nucleotides: TGCAGCGTTGTTTGGGGGAACACTGAAGCTTTCTTT. It translates to CSVVWGNTEAFF. Full variable domain (missing parts from reference TRBV29-1 and TRBJ1-1): SAVISQKPSRDICQRGTSLTIQCQVDSQVTMMFWYRQQPGQSLTLIATANQGSEATYESGFVIDKFPISRPNLTFSTLTVSNMSPEDSSIYLCSVVWGNTEAFFGQGTRLTVV.

J is TRBJ2-7 and V is TRBV10-3; D possibly corresponds to TRBD1 (6 bases). CDR1 is ENHRY, CDR2 SYGVKD, per germline. The CDR3 has 14 residues. V lost 5 bases, J lost 3 bases, and 14 bases lay in between. CDR3 sequence reads: CAISPRGYHYEQYF. DNA for the CDR3: TGTGCCATCAGTCCCAGGGGCTATCACTACGAGCAGTACTTC.

This clone was seen only a few times. This sequence joins TRBV11-2 and TRBJ2-5, with D possibly matching TRBD1 (5 bases). The V gene's germline CDR1 is SGHAT and CDR2 FQNNGV. Trimming removed 2 bases at V and 5 bases at J, with 15 bases between. CDR3 length: 15 residues. CDR3 sequence reads: CASSLFSTGSETQYF. In DNA, the CDR3 is TGTGCCAGCAGCTTATTTAGTACAGGAAGCGAGACCCAGTACTTC.

This clone was seen a handful of times. V usage is TRBV2 and J usage is TRBJ1-1, with D possibly TRBD1 on 5 matching bases. CDR1 and CDR2 from the germline V gene are SNHLY and FYNNEI. The CDR3 is 12 residues long. V lost 7 bases, J lost 2 bases, and 8 bases lay in between. The CDR3 spells CASNRGNTEAFF. CDR3 bases: TGTGCCAGCAACCGGGGCAACACTGAAGCTTTCTTT.

The chain is built from TRBV9 and TRBJ2-3, with D uncertain. Per germline, CDR1 SGDLS and CDR2 YYNGEE. Trimming removed 1 base from V and 0 bases from J, with 9 bases in between. The CDR3 length is 15 residues. The CDR3 DNA is TGTGCCAGCAGCGTATTGGCAAGTAGCACAGATACGCAGTATTTT. It is translated as CASSVLASSTDTQYF.

This chain connects TRBV29-1 to TRBJ2-2, with TRBD1 matching 7 bases. Germline V lookup: CDR1 SQVTM, CDR2 ANQGSEA. Germline trimming cut 8 bases from V and 5 bases from J; bases unmatched to any gene: 8. The CDR3 is 13 amino acids. The CDR3 DNA follows: TGCAGCACCAAACTGACAGGGACCGGGGAGCTGTTTTTT. Its translation: CSTKLTGTGELFF.

This chain joins TRBV7-9 and TRBJ2-7, with 10 positions matching TRBD1. Germline trimming cut 5 bases from V and 3 bases from J; bases unmatched to any gene: 7. The CDR3 spans 15 residues. Germline CDR1 is SEHNR and CDR2 is FQNEAQ (reference sequence). The CDR3 DNA reads TGTGCCAGCAGCGCGCCGGGACAGGGGAGCTACGAGCAGTACTTC. This gives the protein CASSAPGQGSYEQYF.

Worth noting for this clone: The same CDR3 also results from other DNA sequences found in this sample. This sequence joins TRBV13 and TRBJ1-1; D is ambiguous. The germline gives CDR1 PRHDT, CDR2 FYEKMQ (reference sequence). This CDR3 contains 12 residues. V was shortened by 2 bases and J by 4 bases, with 5 bases between the two germline ends. The chain's CDR3 is CASSLPGTEAFF. Here the CDR3 DNA reads TGTGCCAGCAGCTTACCCGGCACTGAAGCTTTCTTT.

The rearrangement uses TRBV20-1 and TRBJ1-1; D is unresolved. The CDR3 spans 11 residues. Germline-derived CDR1 and CDR2 are DFQATT and SNEGSKA (reference sequence). V was cut by 6 bases and J by 6 bases, with 11 bases left in between. For the CDR3, the DNA is TGCAGTGCCAGGCGTTCGGCTGAAGCTTTCTTT. Translation gives CSARRSAEAFF.

The chain carries TRBV5-1 and TRBJ2-7; perhaps TRBD2 as D (7 bases). V shed 0 bases and J shed 9 bases, with 10 bases lying between them. The CDR3 consists of 12 residues. Germline-derived CDR1 and CDR2 are SGHRS and YFSETQ. The CDR3 nucleotides are TGCGCCAGCAGCTTGGAGCGGGACACGCAGTACTTC. Protein sequence: CASSLERDTQYF.

This clone is a singleton in its sample. Here the CDR3 DNA reads TGTGCCTGGAGTGTATTCCCCAGGGCGCGATACAATGAGCAGTTCTTC. It codes for CAWSVFPRARYNEQFF. V usage is TRBV30 and J usage is TRBJ2-1; tentative D call: TRBD1 (5 bases). Germline CDR1 GTSNPN, CDR2 SVGIG (reference sequence). Trimming removed 0 bases at V and 4 bases at J, with 16 bases between. The CDR3 length is 16 residues.

This clone was found once. This chain uses TRBV6-1 with TRBJ2-5; 7 nucleotides line up with TRBD2. The J call may be mistaken, given a closer DNA end match to TRBJ2-7. Germline V gene data show CDR1 as MNHNS and CDR2 as SASEGT. This CDR3 has 14 amino acids. The CDR3 DNA reads TGTGCCAGCACGGCAGCGGGGAGCATATACGAGCAGTACTTC. Translation: CASTAAGSIYEQYF.

V and J are TRBV29-1 and TRBJ1-2, with 7 bases matching TRBD1. Germline V gene sequence: CDR1 SQVTM, CDR2 ANQGSEA. The CDR3 runs to 12 residues. V was clipped by 6 bases and J by 6 bases; unmatched bases: 7. CDR3 protein: CSVIRRGDGYTF. As DNA, the CDR3 is TGCAGCGTGATCCGCAGGGGGGATGGCTACACCTTC.

The genes are TRBV15 and TRBJ2-7, with 11 bases that match TRBD2. CDR3 length equals 15 residues. The germline V gene encodes CDR1 LNHNV and CDR2 YYDKDF (reference sequence). The V segment lost 1 base and the J segment 3 bases; nucleotides outside the gene matches: 2. The CDR3 region has the DNA TGTGCCACCAGCAGAGGGGGGACTAGCGGCTACGAGCAGTACTTC. Translated: CATSRGGTSGYEQYF.

V gene TRBV7-9 combines with J gene TRBJ1-5; 8 nucleotides align to TRBD1. Trimming at V came to 5 bases and at J to 7 bases, leaving 7 bases not matched to a gene. The CDR3 has 14 amino acids. From germline, CDR1 is SEHNR and CDR2 FQNEAQ (reference sequence). The CDR3 DNA follows: TGTGCCAGCAGCCAGGACAGGGCGGAACAGCCCCAGCATTTT. The encoded protein is CASSQDRAEQPQHF.

In this sample, this clone turned up a few times. The V gene is TRBV29-1, the J gene TRBJ2-1; 9 bases match TRBD2. Germline loops: CDR1 SQVTM, CDR2 ANQGSEA. The CDR3 consists of 15 residues. The ends lost 6 bases at V and 4 bases at J; junction bases unmatched: 10. The CDR3 DNA reads TGCAGCGTCGCGGACCTAGCGGGGATTTACAATGAGCAGTTCTTC. It codes for CSVADLAGIYNEQFF.

The V call is TRBV6-5, the J call TRBJ2-2; D is unresolved. The CDR3 covers 15 residues. In germline, CDR1 is MNHEY, CDR2 SVGAGI. Trimming shortened V by 2 bases and J by 0 bases, and 7 bases separated the two germline ends. Written as DNA, the CDR3 is TGTGCCAGCAGTTACGTAAGACCGAACACCGGGGAGCTGTTTTTT. It is translated as CASSYVRPNTGELFF.